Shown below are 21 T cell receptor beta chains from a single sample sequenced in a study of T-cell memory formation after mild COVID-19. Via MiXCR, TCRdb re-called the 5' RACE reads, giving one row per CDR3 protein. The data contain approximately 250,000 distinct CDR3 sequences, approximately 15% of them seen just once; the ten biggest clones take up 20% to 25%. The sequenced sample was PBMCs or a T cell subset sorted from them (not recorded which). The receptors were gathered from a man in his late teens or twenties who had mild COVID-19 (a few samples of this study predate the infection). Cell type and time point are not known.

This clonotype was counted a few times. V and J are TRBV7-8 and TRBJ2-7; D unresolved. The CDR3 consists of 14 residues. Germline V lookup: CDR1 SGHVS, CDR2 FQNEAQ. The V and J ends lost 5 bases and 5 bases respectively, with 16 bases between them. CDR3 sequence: CASSPRAGPHEQYF. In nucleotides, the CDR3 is TGTGCCAGCAGCCCACGGGCCGGACCCCACGAGCAGTACTTC. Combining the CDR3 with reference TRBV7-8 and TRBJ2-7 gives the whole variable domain GAGVSQSPRYKVAKRGQDVALRCDPISGHVSLFWYQQALGQGPEFLTYFQNEAQLDKSGLPSDRFFAERPEGSVSTLKIQRTQQEDSAVYLCASSPRAGPHEQYFGPGTRLTVT.

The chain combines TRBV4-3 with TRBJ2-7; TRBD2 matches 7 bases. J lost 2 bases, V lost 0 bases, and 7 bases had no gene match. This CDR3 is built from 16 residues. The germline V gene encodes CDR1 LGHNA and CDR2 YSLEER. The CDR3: CASSQEVNRGAYEQYF. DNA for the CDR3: TGCGCCAGCAGCCAAGAGGTGAATCGGGGGGCCTACGAGCAGTACTTC.

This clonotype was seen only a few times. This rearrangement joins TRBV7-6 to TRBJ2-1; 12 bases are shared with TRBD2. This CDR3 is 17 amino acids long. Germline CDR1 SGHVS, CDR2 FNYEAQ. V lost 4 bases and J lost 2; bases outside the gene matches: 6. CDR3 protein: CASSWSTSGGPYNEQFF. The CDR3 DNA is TGTGCCAGCAGCTGGTCGACTAGCGGGGGCCCCTACAATGAGCAGTTCTTC.

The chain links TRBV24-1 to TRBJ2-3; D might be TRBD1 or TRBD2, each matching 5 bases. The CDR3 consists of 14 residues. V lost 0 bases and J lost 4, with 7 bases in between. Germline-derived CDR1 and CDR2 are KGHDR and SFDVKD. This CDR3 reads CATSDLRGPDTQYF. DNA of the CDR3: TGTGCCACCAGTGATTTGAGGGGACCAGATACGCAGTATTTT.

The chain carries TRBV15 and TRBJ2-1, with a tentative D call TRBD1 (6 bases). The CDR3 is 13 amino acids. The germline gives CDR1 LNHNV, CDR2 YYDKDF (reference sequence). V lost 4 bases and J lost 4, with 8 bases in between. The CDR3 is CATSIQGYNEQFF. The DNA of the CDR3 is TGTGCCACCAGCATACAGGGTTACAATGAGCAGTTCTTC.

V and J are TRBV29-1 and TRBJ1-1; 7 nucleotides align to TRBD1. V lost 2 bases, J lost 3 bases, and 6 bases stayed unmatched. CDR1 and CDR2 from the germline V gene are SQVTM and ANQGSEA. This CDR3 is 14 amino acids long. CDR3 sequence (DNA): TGCAGCGTTGAAACCTATCAGGGGGACACTGAAGCTTTCTTT. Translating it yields CSVETYQGDTEAFF.

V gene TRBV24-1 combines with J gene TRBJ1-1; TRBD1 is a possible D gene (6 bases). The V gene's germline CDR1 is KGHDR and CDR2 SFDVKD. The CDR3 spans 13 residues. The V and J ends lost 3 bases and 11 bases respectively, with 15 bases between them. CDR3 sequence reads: CATSDAQGLRAFF. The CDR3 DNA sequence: TGTGCCACCAGTGATGCTCAGGGGTTGCGGGCTTTCTTT.

CDR3 region: CASSKQGRGYNEQFF. For the CDR3, the DNA is TGTGCCAGCAGCAAGCAGGGGCGAGGTTACAATGAGCAGTTCTTC. The rearrangement joins TRBV12-3 or TRBV12-4 to TRBJ2-1; D may be TRBD1 (6 bases). V dropped 6 bases and J dropped 4 bases, with 16 bases sitting between them. The CDR3 runs to 15 residues.

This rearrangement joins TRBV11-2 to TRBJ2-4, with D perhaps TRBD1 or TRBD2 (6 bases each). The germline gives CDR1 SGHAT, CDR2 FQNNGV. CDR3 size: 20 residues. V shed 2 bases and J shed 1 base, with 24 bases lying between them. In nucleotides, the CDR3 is TGTGCCAGCAGCTTAATCGAAACCCCCGGGGGCCGAGGGGCCAAAAACATTCAGTACTTC. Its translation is CASSLIETPGGRGAKNIQYF.

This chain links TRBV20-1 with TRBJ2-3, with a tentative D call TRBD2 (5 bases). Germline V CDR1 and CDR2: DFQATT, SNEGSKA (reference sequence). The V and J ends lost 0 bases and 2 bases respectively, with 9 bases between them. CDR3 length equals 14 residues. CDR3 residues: CSARDEDFTDTQYF. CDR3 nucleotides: TGCAGTGCTAGAGACGAGGACTTCACAGATACGCAGTATTTT.

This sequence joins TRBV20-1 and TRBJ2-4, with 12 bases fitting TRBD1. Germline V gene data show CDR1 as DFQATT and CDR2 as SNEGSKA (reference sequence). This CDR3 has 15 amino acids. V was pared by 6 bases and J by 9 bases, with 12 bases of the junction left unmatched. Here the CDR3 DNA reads TGCAGTGCCGACGGGACAGGGGGCCGGGGGAGCATTCAGTACTTC. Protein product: CSADGTGGRGSIQYF.

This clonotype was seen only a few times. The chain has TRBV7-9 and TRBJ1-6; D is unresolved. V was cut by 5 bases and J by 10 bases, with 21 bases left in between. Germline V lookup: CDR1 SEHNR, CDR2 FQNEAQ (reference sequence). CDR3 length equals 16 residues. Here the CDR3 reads CASSPGEAVNQSPLHF. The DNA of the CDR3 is TGTGCCAGCAGCCCAGGCGAGGCAGTTAATCAGTCACCCCTCCACTTT.

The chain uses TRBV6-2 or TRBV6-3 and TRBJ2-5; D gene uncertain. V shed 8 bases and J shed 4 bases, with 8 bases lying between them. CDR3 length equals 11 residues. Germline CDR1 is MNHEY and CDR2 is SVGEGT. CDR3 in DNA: TGTGCCAGCGACGGTGGAGAGACCCAGTACTTC. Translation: CASDGGETQYF.

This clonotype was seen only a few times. The CDR3 DNA follows: TGTGCCACCAGCAGAGATAAATTTTGGCAGCCCCAGCATTTT. Translating gives CATSRDKFWQPQHF. This rearrangement joins TRBV15 to TRBJ1-5; D is undetermined. The V and J ends lost 0 bases and 7 bases respectively, with 10 bases between them. In germline, CDR1 is LNHNV, CDR2 YYDKDF (reference sequence). The CDR3 spans 14 residues.

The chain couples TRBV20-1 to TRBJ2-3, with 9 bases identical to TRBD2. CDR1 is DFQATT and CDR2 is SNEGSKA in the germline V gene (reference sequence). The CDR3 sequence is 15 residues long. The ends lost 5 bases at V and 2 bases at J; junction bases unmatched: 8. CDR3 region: CSAPQKRGATDTQYF. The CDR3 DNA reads TGCAGTGCTCCCCAAAAGCGGGGGGCCACAGATACGCAGTATTTT.

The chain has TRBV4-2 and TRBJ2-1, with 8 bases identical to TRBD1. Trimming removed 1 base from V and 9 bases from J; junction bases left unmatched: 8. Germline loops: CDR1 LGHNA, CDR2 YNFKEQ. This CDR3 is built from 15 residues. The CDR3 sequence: CASSQGGTGGPEQFF. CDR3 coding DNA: TGTGCCAGCAGCCAAGGCGGGACAGGAGGCCCTGAGCAGTTCTTC.

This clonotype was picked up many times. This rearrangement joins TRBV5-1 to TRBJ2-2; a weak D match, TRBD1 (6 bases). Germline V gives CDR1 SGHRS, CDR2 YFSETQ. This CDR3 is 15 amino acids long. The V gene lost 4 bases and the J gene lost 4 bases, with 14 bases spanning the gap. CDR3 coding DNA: TGCGCCAGCAGCAAACGGACAGATCTCACCGGGGAGCTGTTTTTT. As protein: CASSKRTDLTGELFF.

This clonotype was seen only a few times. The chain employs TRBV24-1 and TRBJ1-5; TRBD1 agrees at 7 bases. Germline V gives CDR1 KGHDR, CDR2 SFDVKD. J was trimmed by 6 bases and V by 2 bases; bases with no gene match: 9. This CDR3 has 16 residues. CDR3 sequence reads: CATSDSRTGRFQPQHF. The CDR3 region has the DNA TGTGCCACCAGTGATTCCAGGACAGGACGGTTTCAGCCCCAGCATTTT.

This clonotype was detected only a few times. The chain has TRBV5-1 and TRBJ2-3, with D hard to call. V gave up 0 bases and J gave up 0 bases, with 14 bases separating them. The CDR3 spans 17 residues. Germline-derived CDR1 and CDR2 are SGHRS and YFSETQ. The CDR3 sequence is CASSLASGLVSTDTQYF. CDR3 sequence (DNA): TGCGCCAGCAGCTTGGCCAGTGGCCTAGTTAGCACAGATACGCAGTATTTT.

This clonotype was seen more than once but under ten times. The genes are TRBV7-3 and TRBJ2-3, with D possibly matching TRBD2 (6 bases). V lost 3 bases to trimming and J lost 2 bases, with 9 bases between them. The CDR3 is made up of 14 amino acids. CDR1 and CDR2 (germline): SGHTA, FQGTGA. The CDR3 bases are TGTGCCAGCAGCTTCCGACTAGACACAGATACGCAGTATTTT. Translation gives CASSFRLDTDTQYF.

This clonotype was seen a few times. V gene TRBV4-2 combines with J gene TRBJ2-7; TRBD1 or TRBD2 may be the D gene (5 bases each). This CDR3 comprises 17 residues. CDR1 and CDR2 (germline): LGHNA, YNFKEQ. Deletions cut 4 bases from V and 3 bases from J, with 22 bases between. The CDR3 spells CASSRTGPRTDNYEQYF. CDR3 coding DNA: TGTGCCAGCAGCCGAACGGGACCCCGAACCGATAACTACGAGCAGTACTTC.